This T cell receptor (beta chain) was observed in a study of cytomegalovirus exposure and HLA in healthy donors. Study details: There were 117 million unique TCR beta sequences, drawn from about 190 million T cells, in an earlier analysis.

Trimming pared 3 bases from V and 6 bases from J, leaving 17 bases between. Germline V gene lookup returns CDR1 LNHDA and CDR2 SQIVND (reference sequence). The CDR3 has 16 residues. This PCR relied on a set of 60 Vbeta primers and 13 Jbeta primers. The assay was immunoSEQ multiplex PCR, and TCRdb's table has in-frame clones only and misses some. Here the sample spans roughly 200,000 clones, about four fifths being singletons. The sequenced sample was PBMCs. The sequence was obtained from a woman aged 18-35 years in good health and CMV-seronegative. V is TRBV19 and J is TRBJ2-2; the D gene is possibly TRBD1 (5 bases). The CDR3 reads CASSIQGLMGAGELFF. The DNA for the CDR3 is TGTGCCAGTAGTATCCAGGGCCTAATGGGCGCCGGGGAGCTGTTTTTT.